This section outlines one TCR beta chain sequence together with its context. This clone's antigen is unknown. No much larger clone is present one base from it, and per-base qualities are unavailable. Preparation of the library involved 5' RACE. The reads were generated on an Illumina HiSeq 2500. A second PCR of roughly 6 to 12 cycles was performed with a sample-barcoded 5' primer and a J-beta primer mix. Each TCR beta cDNA molecule received a unique molecular identifier from a template-switch 5' adaptor carrying 12 random nucleotides. Each sample yielded at least 3 million CDR3-containing paired-end reads. All of the RNA was converted into first-strand cDNA using the Mint cDNA synthesis kit, with a TRBC-specific oligonucleotide serving as the primer. Following uracil-DNA glycosylase treatment, a first 18-cycle PCR with universal primers M1SS and BC2_uni_R was performed on all cDNA. Concerning the study's data processing: Normalization of each sample was performed by random selection of 1 million high-quality reads, each carrying a distinct molecular identifier. Reads sharing molecular identifiers were discarded rather than binned into consensus sequences. MiTCR, run with a Q25 quality threshold and the strictest error-elimination algorithm, handled CDR3 identification, clonotype clustering and error correction. A nonparametric unseen species model with Euler transformation was used to estimate lower-bound total TCR beta diversity. The public reads were reprocessed in TCRdb via fastp at Q25 and MiXCR, keeping in-frame beta chains. Rows merge per CDR3 protein into single entries with the most common DNA and genes. What appears here as the V and J calls and clone size reflects TCRdb's work, not the paper's. In all, the sample holds 780,000 or so distinct CDR3 sequences, and 53% of those were seen once. About 42% of the sample comes from the top ten.

The 35 to 40 donors, aged about 6 to 95 years, were systemically healthy Caucasian individuals from Russia. Each donor gave 9.5 to 10 milliliters of peripheral blood, drawn into EDTA-treated Vacutainer tubes. Ficoll-Paque density-gradient centrifugation was used to isolate PBMCs, with at least 7 million per sample. Total RNA, at least 6 micrograms per sample, was extracted from PBMCs with Trizol reagent. The percentages of naive CD45RAhigh/CD27high T cells were determined by flow cytometry on a PBMC aliquot from every donor. The sample originates from a study of blood T cells in healthy people across ages (dated by TCRdb to between 2014 and 2017). Regarding the research as a whole: In model experiments, template switching captured roughly one uniquely barcoded TCR beta cDNA molecule for every two T cells. To track age-related changes in TCR beta repertoire diversity, the study relied on deep sequencing normalized with unique cDNA molecular identifiers. Four age groups were formed from the donors: young (average around 15 years), middle-aged (approximately 40), aged (approximately 60) and long-lived (less than 85). To avoid experimental bias, donors of different ages were distributed randomly across sequencing lanes. Two additional independent replicas of 1 million unique cDNA reads from the same blood draw were analyzed for two donors (one aged 18 to 30 and one aged 80 or older).

The CDR3 numbers 15 residues from cysteine through phenylalanine. The kept DNA is CDR3 alone, 45 bases in frame from the first base. For CDR1 and CDR2, the germline V gene (reference sequence) lists DFQATT and SNEGSKA. Trimming removed 1 base from V and 0 bases from J, leaving 11 bases between the germline ends. Study-wide findings and limitations: Observed TCR beta diversity per million T cells fell roughly linearly with age, and a significant reduction was already apparent by age roughly 40. Donor CMV infection status was unknown, potentially confounding age-related changes in expanded clonotypes. Total diversity estimates from one million sequenced T cells were considered lower bounds and underestimates. The long-lived group showed more naive CD4+ T cells, fewer expanded clones and increased TCR diversity than the aged group, suggesting age selection. A strong correlation was found between observed TCR beta diversity and the percentage of naive T cells measured by flow cytometry. Since profiling was done on bulk unsorted PBMCs, naive and antigen-experienced compartments could not be conclusively compared.

The sequence was obtained from a man of 80 years or more in good health. Material: blood. The chain is encoded by TRBV20-1 joined to TRBJ2-3; no D gene call is confident. The DNA sequence is as follows: TGCAGTGCTAGAGGCCCACAGATTAGCACAGATACGCAGTATTTT. It translates to CSARGPQISTDTQYF.